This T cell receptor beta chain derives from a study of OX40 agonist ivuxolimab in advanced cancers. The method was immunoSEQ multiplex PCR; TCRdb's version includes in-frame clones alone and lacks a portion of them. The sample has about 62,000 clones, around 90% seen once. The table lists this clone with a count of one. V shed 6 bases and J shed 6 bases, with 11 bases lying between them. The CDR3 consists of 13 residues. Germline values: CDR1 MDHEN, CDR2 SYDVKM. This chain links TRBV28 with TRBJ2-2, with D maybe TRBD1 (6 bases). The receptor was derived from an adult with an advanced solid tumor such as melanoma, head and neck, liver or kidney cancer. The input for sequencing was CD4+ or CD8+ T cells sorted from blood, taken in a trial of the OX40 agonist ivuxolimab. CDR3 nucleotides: TGTGCCAGCAGGGTACAGGGTTCCGGGGAGCTGTTTTTT. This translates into CASRVQGSGELFF.